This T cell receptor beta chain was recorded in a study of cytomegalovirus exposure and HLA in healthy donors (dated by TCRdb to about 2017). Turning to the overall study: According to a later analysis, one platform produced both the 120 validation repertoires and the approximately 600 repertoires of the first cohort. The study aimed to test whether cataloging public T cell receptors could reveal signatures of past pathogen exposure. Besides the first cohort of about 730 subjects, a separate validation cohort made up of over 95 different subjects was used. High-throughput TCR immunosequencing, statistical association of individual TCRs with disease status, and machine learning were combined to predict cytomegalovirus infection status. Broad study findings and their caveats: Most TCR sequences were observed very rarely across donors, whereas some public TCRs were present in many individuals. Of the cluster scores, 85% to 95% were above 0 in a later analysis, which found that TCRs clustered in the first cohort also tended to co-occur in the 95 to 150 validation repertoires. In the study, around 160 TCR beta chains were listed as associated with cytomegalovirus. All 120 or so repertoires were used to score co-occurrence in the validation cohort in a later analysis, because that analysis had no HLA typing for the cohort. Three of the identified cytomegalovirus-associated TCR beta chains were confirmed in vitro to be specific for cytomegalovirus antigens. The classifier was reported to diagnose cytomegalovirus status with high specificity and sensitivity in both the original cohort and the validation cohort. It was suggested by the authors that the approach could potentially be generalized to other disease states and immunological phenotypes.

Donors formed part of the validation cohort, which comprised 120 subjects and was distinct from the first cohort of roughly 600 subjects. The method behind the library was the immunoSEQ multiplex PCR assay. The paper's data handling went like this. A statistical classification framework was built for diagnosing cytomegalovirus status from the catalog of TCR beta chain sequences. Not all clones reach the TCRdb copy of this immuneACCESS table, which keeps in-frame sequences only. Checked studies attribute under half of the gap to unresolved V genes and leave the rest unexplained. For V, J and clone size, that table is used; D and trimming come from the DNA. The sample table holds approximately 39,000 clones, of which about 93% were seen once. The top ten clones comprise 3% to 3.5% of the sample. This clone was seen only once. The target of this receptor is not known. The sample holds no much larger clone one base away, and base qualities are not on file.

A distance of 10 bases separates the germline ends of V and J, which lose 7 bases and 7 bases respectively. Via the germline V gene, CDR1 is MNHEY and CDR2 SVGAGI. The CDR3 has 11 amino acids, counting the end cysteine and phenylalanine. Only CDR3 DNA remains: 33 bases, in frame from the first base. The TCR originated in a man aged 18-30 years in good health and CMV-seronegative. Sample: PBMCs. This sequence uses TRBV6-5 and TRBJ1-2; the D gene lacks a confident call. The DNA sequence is TGTGCCAGCAAATCGTCCTTTGGCTACACCTTC. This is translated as CASKSSFGYTF.